Described below is a single T cell receptor (beta chain) sequence and its context. What it recognizes is unknown. At one end the junction does not follow the germline gene, possibly because of a read error. The data were obtained in a study of response to subunit inactivated influenza vaccine. Whole-study results and caveats: The authors proposed limited new T cell recruitment per seasonal influenza vaccination.

Looked up from germline, CDR1 is LNHDA and CDR2 is SQIVND (reference sequence). This CDR3 region has 15 residues. One entry per CDR3 protein results from TCRdb running MiXCR on the RT-PCR reads. The repertoire holds 560,000 or so distinct CDR3 sequences, with 7.5% to 8.5% as singletons. The TCR comes from a man between 50 and 75 years old who received an inactivated influenza vaccine. The sample consisted of PBMCs from blood, taken 23 to 25 months after vaccination. This rearrangement joins TRBV19 to TRBJ1-1, with D possibly TRBD1 on 6 matching bases. Here the CDR3 reads CASSIGGARNTEAFF. As DNA, the CDR3 is TGTGCCAGTAGCATAGGGGGGGCGAGGAACACTGAAGCTTTCTTT. Full variable domain (rest looked up from reference TRBV19 and TRBJ1-1): DGGITQSPKYLFRKEGQNVTLSCEQNLNHDAMYWYRQDPGQGLRLIYYSQIVNDFQKGDIAEGYSVSREKKESFPLTVTSAQKNPTAFYLCASSIGGARNTEAFFGQGTRLTVV.